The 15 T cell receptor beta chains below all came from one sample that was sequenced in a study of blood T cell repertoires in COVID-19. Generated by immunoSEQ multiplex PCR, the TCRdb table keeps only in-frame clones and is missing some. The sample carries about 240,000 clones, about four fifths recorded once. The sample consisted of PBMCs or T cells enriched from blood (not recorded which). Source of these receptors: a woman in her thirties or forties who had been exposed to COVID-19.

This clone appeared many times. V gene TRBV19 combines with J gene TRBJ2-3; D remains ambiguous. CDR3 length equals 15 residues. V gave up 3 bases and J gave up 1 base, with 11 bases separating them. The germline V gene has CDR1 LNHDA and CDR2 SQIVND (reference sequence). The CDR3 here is CASSIGQLGTDTQYF. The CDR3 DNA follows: TGTGCCAGTAGTATCGGCCAGCTAGGCACAGATACGCAGTATTTT.

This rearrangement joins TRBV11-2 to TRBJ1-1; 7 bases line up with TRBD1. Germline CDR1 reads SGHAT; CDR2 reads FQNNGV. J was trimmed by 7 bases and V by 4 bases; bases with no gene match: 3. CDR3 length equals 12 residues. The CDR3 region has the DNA TGTGCCAGCAGCTCACAGGGGAGTGAAGCTTTCTTT. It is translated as CASSSQGSEAFF.

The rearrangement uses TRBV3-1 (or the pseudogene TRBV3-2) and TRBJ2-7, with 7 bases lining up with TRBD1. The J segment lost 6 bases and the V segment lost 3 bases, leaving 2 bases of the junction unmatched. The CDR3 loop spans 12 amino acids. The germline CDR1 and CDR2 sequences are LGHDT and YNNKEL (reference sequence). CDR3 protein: CASSHHRGEQYF. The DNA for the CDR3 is TGTGCCAGCAGCCATCACAGGGGCGAGCAGTACTTC.

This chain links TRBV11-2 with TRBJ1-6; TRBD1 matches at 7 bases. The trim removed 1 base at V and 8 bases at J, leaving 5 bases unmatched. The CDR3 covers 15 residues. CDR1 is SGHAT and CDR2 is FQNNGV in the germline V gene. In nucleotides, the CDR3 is TGTGCCAGCAGCTTAGCCGGACAGGCCGATTCACCCCTCCACTTT. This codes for CASSLAGQADSPLHF.

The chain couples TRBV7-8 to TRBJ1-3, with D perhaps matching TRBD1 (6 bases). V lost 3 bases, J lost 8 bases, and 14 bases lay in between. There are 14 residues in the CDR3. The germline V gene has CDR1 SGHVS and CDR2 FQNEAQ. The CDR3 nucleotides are TGTGCCAGCAGCTTGGCACAGGGTGGTGACACCATATATTTT. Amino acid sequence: CASSLAQGGDTIYF.

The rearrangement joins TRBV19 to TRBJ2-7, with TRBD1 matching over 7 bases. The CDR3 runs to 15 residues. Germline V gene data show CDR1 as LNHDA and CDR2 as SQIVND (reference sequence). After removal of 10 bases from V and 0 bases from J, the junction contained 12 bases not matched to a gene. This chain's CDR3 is CATQKVGQSSYEQYF. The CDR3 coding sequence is TGTGCCACCCAAAAGGTGGGACAGAGCTCCTACGAGCAGTACTTC.

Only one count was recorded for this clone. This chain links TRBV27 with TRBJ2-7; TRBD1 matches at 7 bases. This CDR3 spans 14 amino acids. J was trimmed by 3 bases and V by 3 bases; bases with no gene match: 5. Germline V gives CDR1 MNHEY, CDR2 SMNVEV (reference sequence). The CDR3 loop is CASSFRDSLYEQYF. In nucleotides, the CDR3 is TGTGCCAGCAGTTTCCGGGACAGTCTCTACGAGCAGTACTTC.

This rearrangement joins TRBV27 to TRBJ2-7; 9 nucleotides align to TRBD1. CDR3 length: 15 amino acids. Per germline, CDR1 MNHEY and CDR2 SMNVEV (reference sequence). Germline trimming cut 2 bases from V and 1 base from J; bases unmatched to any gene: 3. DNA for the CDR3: TGTGCCAGCAGTTTAGGGACAGGGCCATCCTACGAGCAGTACTTC. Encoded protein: CASSLGTGPSYEQYF.

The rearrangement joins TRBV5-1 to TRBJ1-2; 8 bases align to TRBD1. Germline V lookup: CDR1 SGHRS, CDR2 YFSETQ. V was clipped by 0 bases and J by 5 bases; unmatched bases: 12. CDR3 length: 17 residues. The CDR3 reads CASSLGGQGSRGYGYTF. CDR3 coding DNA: TGCGCCAGCAGCTTGGGTGGACAGGGCAGTCGGGGATATGGCTACACCTTC.

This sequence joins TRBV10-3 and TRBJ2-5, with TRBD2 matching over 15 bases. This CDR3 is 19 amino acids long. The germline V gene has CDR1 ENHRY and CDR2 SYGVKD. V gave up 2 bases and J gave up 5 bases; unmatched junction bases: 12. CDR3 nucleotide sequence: TGTGCCATCAGTGAGCCATTTGGACTAGCGGGGGGGCCCGGGGAGACCCAGTACTTC. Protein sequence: CAISEPFGLAGGPGETQYF.

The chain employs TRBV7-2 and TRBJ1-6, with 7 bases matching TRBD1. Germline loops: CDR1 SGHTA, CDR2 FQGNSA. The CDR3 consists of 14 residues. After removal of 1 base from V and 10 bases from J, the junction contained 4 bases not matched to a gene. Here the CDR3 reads CASSLEQGRSPLHF. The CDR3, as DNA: TGTGCCAGCAGCTTAGAACAGGGGCGGTCACCCCTCCACTTT.

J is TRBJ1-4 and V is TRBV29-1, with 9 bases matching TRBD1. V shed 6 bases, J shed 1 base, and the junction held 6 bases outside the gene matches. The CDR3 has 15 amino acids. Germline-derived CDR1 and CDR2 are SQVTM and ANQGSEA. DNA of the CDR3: TGCAGCGTGGCTGGGACAGGGAGAACTAATGAAAAACTGTTTTTT. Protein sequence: CSVAGTGRTNEKLFF.

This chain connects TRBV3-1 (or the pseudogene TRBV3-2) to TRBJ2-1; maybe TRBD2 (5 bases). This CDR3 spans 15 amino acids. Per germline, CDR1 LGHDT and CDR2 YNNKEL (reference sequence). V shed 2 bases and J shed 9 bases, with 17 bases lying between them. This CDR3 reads CASSQQPLRGIEQFF. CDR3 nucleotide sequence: TGTGCCAGCAGCCAACAACCCCTCCGAGGGATTGAGCAGTTCTTC.

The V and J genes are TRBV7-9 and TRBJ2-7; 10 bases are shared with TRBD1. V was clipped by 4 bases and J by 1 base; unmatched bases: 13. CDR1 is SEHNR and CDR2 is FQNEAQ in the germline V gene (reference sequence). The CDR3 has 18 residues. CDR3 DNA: TGTGCCAGCAGCTCAGAGCGGACAGGGGACAGGGGATCCTACGAGCAGTACTTC. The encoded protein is CASSSERTGDRGSYEQYF. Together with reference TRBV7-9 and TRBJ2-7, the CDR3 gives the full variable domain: DTGVSQNPRHKITKRGQNVTFRCDPISEHNRLYWYRQTLGQGPEFLTYFQNEAQLEKSRLLSDRFSAERPKGSFSTLEIQRTEQGDSAMYLCASSSERTGDRGSYEQYFGPGTRLTVT.

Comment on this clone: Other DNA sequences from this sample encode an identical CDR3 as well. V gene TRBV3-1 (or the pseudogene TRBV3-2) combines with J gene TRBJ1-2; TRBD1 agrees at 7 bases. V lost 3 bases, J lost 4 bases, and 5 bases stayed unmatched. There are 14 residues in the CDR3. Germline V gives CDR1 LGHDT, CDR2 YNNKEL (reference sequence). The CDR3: CASSQTGIGYGYTF. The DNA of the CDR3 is TGTGCCAGCAGCCAGACAGGGATAGGCTATGGCTACACCTTC.